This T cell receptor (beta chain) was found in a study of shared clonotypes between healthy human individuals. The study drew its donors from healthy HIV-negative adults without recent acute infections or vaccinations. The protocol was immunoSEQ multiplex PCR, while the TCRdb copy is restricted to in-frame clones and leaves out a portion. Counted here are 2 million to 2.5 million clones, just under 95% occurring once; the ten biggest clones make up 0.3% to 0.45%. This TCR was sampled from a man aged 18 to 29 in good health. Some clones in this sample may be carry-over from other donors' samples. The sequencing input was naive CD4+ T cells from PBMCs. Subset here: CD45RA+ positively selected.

CDR3 sequence reads: CASSWGQTTNEQYF. CDR3 coding DNA: TGCGCCAGCAGTTGGGGGCAAACCACGAACGAGCAGTACTTC. This chain links TRBV5-1 with TRBJ2-7; weak D call: TRBD1 (6 bases). There are 14 residues in the CDR3. The germline V gene encodes CDR1 SGHRS and CDR2 YFSETQ. Between the trimmed V and J ends, which lost 5 bases and 5 bases, there was a span of 17 bases.